The clone carrying this T cell receptor (beta chain) was seen a few times. This sample stems from a study of cytomegalovirus exposure and HLA in healthy donors. The V end lost 7 bases, the J end lost 6 bases, and 16 bases lay between the germline ends. In germline, CDR1 is MNHEY, CDR2 SMNVEV (reference sequence). This CDR3 has 14 amino acids. Both 60 Vbeta primers and 13 Jbeta primers went into the PCR. Produced via immunoSEQ multiplex PCR; TCRdb's table is partial and in-frame only. The data contain 200,000 to 250,000 clones, about 80% of them singletons. The genes are TRBV27 and TRBJ1-5, with D unresolved. This sequence was found in a girl aged 10 to 17 in good health and CMV-seronegative. Sequencing input: PBMCs. The CDR3: CASKPQFNGQPQHF. The CDR3 DNA sequence: TGTGCCAGCAAACCCCAGTTCAATGGTCAGCCCCAGCATTTT.